The 17 T cell receptor beta chains below all came from one sample that was sequenced in a study of blood T cell repertoires in COVID-19. Sequencing was performed with immunoSEQ multiplex PCR; in TCRdb, only in-frame clones are kept and a portion is missing. Counted here are 30,000 to 45,000 clones, over 70% occurring once; the ten biggest clones make up around 32%. The specimen sequenced was peripheral blood. These receptors came from a man older than 75 with active or convalescent COVID-19.

This clone was counted only a few times. The chain has TRBV5-8 and TRBJ2-1; 7 bases map to TRBD1. V trimming: 4 bases; J trimming: 9 bases; junction bases outside the gene matches: 4. The CDR3 totals 12 residues. Germline V gives CDR1 SGHTS, CDR2 YDEGEE. The DNA for the CDR3 is TGTGCCAGCAGCCTACAGGGGTTTGAGCAGTTCTTC. The encoded protein is CASSLQGFEQFF.

The gene calls are TRBV14 and TRBJ2-5; no clear D. CDR3 length: 12 residues. The germline V and J ends were trimmed by 1 base and 7 bases, with 7 bases remaining between them. Germline V lookup: CDR1 SGHDN, CDR2 FVKESK. This chain's CDR3 is CASSQVSGTQYF. The CDR3, as DNA: TGTGCCAGCAGCCAAGTATCGGGGACCCAGTACTTC.

The chain joins TRBV11-3 to TRBJ1-2, with a tentative D call TRBD1 (6 bases). The CDR3 is 12 amino acids. Germline CDR1 and CDR2: SGHNT and YENEEA. Trimming removed 3 bases from V and 4 bases from J, with 6 bases in between. DNA of the CDR3: TGTGCCAGCAGCTTGGGGGCCTATGGCTACACCTTC. Translating it yields CASSLGAYGYTF. The variable domain in full, completed from reference TRBV11-3 and TRBJ1-2, reads EAGVVQSPRYKIIEKKQPVAFWCNPISGHNTLYWYLQNLGQGPELLIRYENEEAVDDSQLPKDRFSAERLKGVDSTLKIQPAELGDSAVYLCASSLGAYGYTFGSGTRLTVV.

This clone came up a few times. The chain links TRBV19 to TRBJ1-2; 9 positions agree with TRBD1. J lost 7 bases, V lost 4 bases, and 4 bases had no gene match. Germline loops: CDR1 LNHDA, CDR2 SQIVND (reference sequence). CDR3 length: 13 residues. CDR3 nucleotide sequence: TGTGCCAGTAGTACGGGACAGGGAAGTGGCTACACCTTC. Amino acids: CASSTGQGSGYTF.

A single count supports this clone. The chain recombines TRBV27 with TRBJ1-1; TRBD1 aligns across 8 bases. The CDR3 extends over 15 amino acids. Germline V CDR1 and CDR2: MNHEY, SMNVEV (reference sequence). V gave up 6 bases and J gave up 3 bases; unmatched junction bases: 9. The CDR3 DNA reads as TGTGCCAGCAGCCGGACAGGGTTAGGGGACACTGAAGCTTTCTTT. Translated: CASSRTGLGDTEAFF.

The genes are TRBV5-1 and TRBJ2-1, with 12 nucleotides matching TRBD2. The V segment lost 1 base and the J segment 5 bases; nucleotides outside the gene matches: 19. The germline V gene has CDR1 SGHRS and CDR2 YFSETQ. The CDR3 extends over 21 amino acids. CDR3 sequence reads: CASSLSTASSGRARWDNEQFF. For the CDR3, the DNA is TGCGCCAGCAGCTTGTCGACAGCTTCTAGCGGGAGGGCCAGGTGGGACAATGAGCAGTTCTTC.

The chain joins TRBV18 to TRBJ2-7, with D unclear. The germline gives CDR1 KGHSH, CDR2 LQKENI. V was shortened by 4 bases and J by 4 bases, with 11 bases between the two germline ends. The CDR3 runs to 13 residues. The CDR3 sequence: CASSRSRSYEQYF. CDR3 DNA sequence: TGTGCCAGCTCACGATCTAGATCTTACGAGCAGTACTTC.

The rearrangement uses TRBV27 and TRBJ2-7; the D gene is possibly TRBD2 (5 bases). CDR3 length: 13 amino acids. Germline CDR1 is MNHEY and CDR2 is SMNVEV (reference sequence). The germline V and J ends were trimmed by 10 bases and 2 bases, with 15 bases remaining between them. CDR3 bases: TGTGCCAACTACCGGGAACCGGCCTACGAGCAGTACTTC. The encoded protein is CANYREPAYEQYF.

V gene TRBV2 combines with J gene TRBJ1-1; D may be TRBD1 (5 bases). V shed 10 bases and J shed 10 bases, with 22 bases lying between them. Germline V gene sequence: CDR1 SNHLY, CDR2 FYNNEI. The CDR3 is 13 amino acids. The CDR3 nucleotides are TGTGCCAACCCGGGGGGGGGTCTTATAGGAGCTTTCTTT. Its translation is CANPGGGLIGAFF.

The chain couples TRBV5-4 to TRBJ2-1; D not resolved. Germline-derived CDR1 and CDR2 are SGHNT and YYREEE (reference sequence). This CDR3 comprises 13 residues. Trimming cost V 4 bases and J 8 bases, with 13 bases left between them. The CDR3 region is CASSAAPPDEQFF. The DNA of the CDR3 is TGTGCCAGCAGCGCGGCTCCCCCTGATGAGCAGTTCTTC. The full variable domain, in which reference TRBV5-4 and TRBJ2-1 provide the parts outside the CDR3, is ETGVTQSPTHLIKTRGQQVTLRCSSQSGHNTVSWYQQALGQGPQFIFQYYREEENGRGNFPPRFSGLQFPNYSSELNVNALELDDSALYLCASSAAPPDEQFFGPGTRLTVL.

V gene TRBV27 combines with J gene TRBJ1-6; unclear D gene. The V gene lost 4 bases and the J gene lost 2 bases, with 9 bases spanning the gap. The CDR3 loop spans 15 amino acids. Germline-derived CDR1 and CDR2 are MNHEY and SMNVEV (reference sequence). The CDR3 region has the DNA TGTGCCAGCAGTTACGGGATCCCCTATAATTCACCCCTCCACTTT. Translation: CASSYGIPYNSPLHF.

V usage is TRBV7-9 and J usage is TRBJ2-2, with 8 bases lining up with TRBD1. CDR3 length equals 15 residues. V trimming: 6 bases; J trimming: 6 bases; junction bases outside the gene matches: 9. The germline V gene encodes CDR1 SEHNR and CDR2 FQNEAQ (reference sequence). CDR3 in amino acids: CASRVTGVVAGELFF. CDR3 DNA sequence: TGTGCCAGCAGAGTGACAGGGGTGGTCGCCGGGGAGCTGTTTTTT. Drawing the rest from reference TRBV7-9 and TRBJ2-2, the complete variable domain is DTGVSQNPRHKITKRGQNVTFRCDPISEHNRLYWYRQTLGQGPEFLTYFQNEAQLEKSRLLSDRFSAERPKGSFSTLEIQRTEQGDSAMYLCASRVTGVVAGELFFGEGSRLTVL.

The chain combines TRBV5-4 with TRBJ2-5; TRBD2 aligns across 13 bases. The CDR3 is 16 residues long. J gave up 6 bases and V 4 bases, and 9 bases lay outside the gene matches. Germline V gene data show CDR1 as SGHNT and CDR2 as YYREEE (reference sequence). The chain's CDR3 is CASSGSTSGRAKTQYF. The CDR3 coding sequence is TGTGCCAGCAGCGGCAGCACTAGCGGGAGGGCCAAGACCCAGTACTTC.

This chain connects TRBV6-5 to TRBJ2-1, with TRBD1 as a possible D gene (6 bases). CDR1 and CDR2 from the germline V gene are MNHEY and SVGAGI. The CDR3 has 13 amino acids. Trimming took 6 bases from V and 6 from J, leaving 12 bases between them. CDR3 sequence (DNA): TGTGCCAGCAGCGGACAGTTGTCCAATGAGCAGTTCTTC. Amino acids: CASSGQLSNEQFF.

This clone appeared a single time. V usage is TRBV5-1 and J usage is TRBJ2-3; the match to TRBD2 covers 10 bases. Trimming cost V 8 bases and J 3 bases; bases outside gene matches: 3. Germline CDR1 and CDR2: SGHRS and YFSETQ. The CDR3 has 13 amino acids. The CDR3 here is CASSSGRTDTQYF. The CDR3 bases are TGCGCCAGTTCTAGCGGGAGAACAGATACGCAGTATTTT.

V usage is TRBV20-1 and J usage is TRBJ2-7; perhaps TRBD1 as D (5 bases). The length of the CDR3 is 11 residues. The germline gives CDR1 DFQATT, CDR2 SNEGSKA (reference sequence). V was cut by 7 bases and J by 6 bases, with 13 bases left in between. The CDR3 loop is CSVERRGEQYF. The CDR3 DNA follows: TGCAGTGTAGAAAGAAGGGGCGAGCAGTACTTC.

The chain is built from TRBV15 and TRBJ2-3, with D perhaps matching TRBD2 (8 bases). V lost 3 bases and J 4 bases, leaving 17 bases between the germline ends. Germline V gene sequence: CDR1 LNHNV, CDR2 YYDKDF (reference sequence). The CDR3 consists of 16 residues. DNA of the CDR3: TGTGCCACCAGCAGGCGAACGGGAGGGGGCGCAGATACGCAGTATTTT. This encodes CATSRRTGGGADTQYF.